Here is one T cell receptor (beta chain) with its context. The record originates from a study of blood T cell repertoires in COVID-19. Study-level background: From the United States, Italy and Spain came samples of acute and convalescent COVID-19.

Produced via immunoSEQ multiplex PCR; TCRdb's table is partial and in-frame only. The sample has some 40,000 clones; approximately 93% are singletons. Between the trimmed V and J ends, which lost 5 bases and 3 bases, there was a span of 9 bases. Germline values: CDR1 KGHDR, CDR2 SFDVKD. The CDR3 totals 14 residues. The sequenced sample consisted of peripheral blood. V and J are TRBV24-1 and TRBJ2-2; weak D call: TRBD2 (6 bases). This TCR derives from a man aged 50 or older with active COVID-19. This chain's CDR3 is CATSGPGDTGELFF. The CDR3 DNA follows: TGTGCCACCAGTGGCCCGGGAGACACCGGGGAGCTGTTTTTT.